The rows below give T cell receptor beta chains drawn from one sample of a study of technical replicates of blood from several donors. Assay used: immunoSEQ multiplex PCR; TCRdb lists only in-frame clones, some missing. This repertoire shows about 82,000 clones, 95% to 96% found once; its top ten account for approximately 0.39%. Input material: T cells isolated from PBMCs. These TCRs come from a human donor in good health. CDR3s include the opening cysteine and the closing phenylalanine or tryptophan. The D gene is left open where the match is weak. The size of a clone is reported for some rows only, either as once, few or many, or as a class for expanded clones.

d_gene	v_gene	len	j_gene	abundance	CDR3nt	CDR3aa
NA	TRBV11-2	15	TRBJ2-1	NA	TGTGCCAGCAGCACCCCTGTGGGGGGGCACAATGAGCAGTTCTTC	CASSTPVGGHNEQFF
NA	TRBV7-2	12	TRBJ1-1	NA	TGTGCCAGCAGTGTCGGGACTCATAAAGCTTTCTTT	CASSVGTHKAFF
NA	TRBV6-5	13	TRBJ1-2	NA	TGTGCCAGCAGCCGGACTCCTAACTATGGCTACACCTTC	CASSRTPNYGYTF
TRBD1	TRBV13	15	TRBJ2-3	NA	TGTGCCAGCAGCCCGACAGGGCGGCCAGGGGGTACGCAGTATTTT	CASSPTGRPGGTQYF
TRBD1	TRBV5-1	15	TRBJ2-1	NA	TGCGCCAGCAGCCTAGGACAGGGGGCAGTCAATGAGCAGTTCTTC	CASSLGQGAVNEQFF
TRBD1	TRBV11-2	14	TRBJ2-5	NA	TGTGCCAGCAGCTTAGTCAGGGGGCTGGAGACCCAGTACTTC	CASSLVRGLETQYF
NA	TRBV9	14	TRBJ2-7	NA	TGTGCCAGCAGCGTAGCCTTAGACTCCTACGAGCAGTACTTC	CASSVALDSYEQYF
TRBD1	TRBV14	12	TRBJ2-7	NA	TGTGCCAGCAGCCAAACAGGGGGCGAGCAGTACTTC	CASSQTGGEQYF
NA	TRBV9	14	TRBJ1-5	NA	TGTGCCAGCAGCCAGGACAGCTTCGATCAGCCCCAGCATTTT	CASSQDSFDQPQHF
NA	TRBV25-1	14	TRBJ1-1	once	TGTGCCAGCAGTGTCGACAACATGAACACTGAAGCTTTCTTT	CASSVDNMNTEAFF
TRBD2	TRBV5-5	15	TRBJ2-7	NA	TGTGCCAGCAGCTTCTTTGCGGGGGGGTCCTACGAGCAGTACTTC	CASSFFAGGSYEQYF
TRBD2	TRBV6-5	15	TRBJ2-2	once	TGTGCCAGCAGCCTTTGGACTAGCGGGAGTGGGGAGCTGTTTTTT	CASSLWTSGSGELFF
NA	TRBV25-1	15	TRBJ1-2	NA	TGTGCCAGCAGTGGGGGACTGCGGGTGAAGTATGGCTACACCTTC	CASSGGLRVKYGYTF
NA	TRBV4-1	16	TRBJ1-1	once	TGCGCCAGCAGTTATCAGGGTAGTCCGATGAACACTGAAGCTTTCTTT	CASSYQGSPMNTEAFF
NA	TRBV5-1	15	TRBJ2-5	NA	TGCGCCAGCAGCTTGGCCCCAGGAGGCCAAGAGACCCAGTACTTC	CASSLAPGGQETQYF
TRBD1	TRBV20-1	11	TRBJ1-2	NA	TGCAGTGCTGGCAGGGGGGATGGCTACACCTTC	CSAGRGDGYTF
TRBD2	TRBV4-3	17	TRBJ2-1	NA	TGCGCCAGCAGCCAGGATCTAGGGACTACCTCCTACAATGAGCAGTTCTTC	CASSQDLGTTSYNEQFF
TRBD1	TRBV5-6	12	TRBJ2-5	NA	TGTGCCAGCGGGGACAGGGGCGAGACCCAGTACTTC	CASGDRGETQYF
TRBD1	TRBV13	17	TRBJ1-1	once	TGTGCCAGCAGCTCGGGGGGACAGGGGGCTTGGGGGACTGAAGCTTTCTTT	CASSSGGQGAWGTEAFF
TRBD1	TRBV6-5	12	TRBJ2-7	NA	TGTGCCAGCCGACAGGGATTGTACGAGCAGTACTTC	CASRQGLYEQYF
TRBD2	TRBV2	14	TRBJ2-7	NA	TGTGCCACCGTCCCGGGACTAGCGAACTACGAGCAGTACTTC	CATVPGLANYEQYF
NA	TRBV5-1	13	TRBJ2-2	once	TGCGCCAGCAGCAGTTCAGGGGCCGGGGAGCTGTTTTTT	CASSSSGAGELFF
NA	TRBV2	14	TRBJ2-7	NA	TGTGCCAGCAGTAGTAGGCAGGATCCTTACGAGCAGTACTTC	CASSSRQDPYEQYF
NA	TRBV5-1	15	TRBJ2-5	NA	TGCGCCACCAGCCCTACCGGGACTCAGGCTACGACCCAGTACTTC	CATSPTGTQATTQYF
NA	TRBV27	15	TRBJ1-3	NA	TGTGCCAGCAGTTTATACTCAGGAGGCCGAAACACCATATATTTT	CASSLYSGGRNTIYF
NA	TRBV5-1	11	TRBJ2-3	NA	TGCGCCAGCAGCTTGGAAGCGACGCAGTATTTT	CASSLEATQYF
NA	TRBV28	13	TRBJ2-2	NA	TGTGCCAGCAGTCGACACTACACCGGGGAGCTGTTTTTT	CASSRHYTGELFF